The 16 T cell receptor beta chains listed next were all sequenced from one sample in a study of T cells in Graves' hyperthyroidism and ophthalmopathy. What was amplified from RNA transcripts were TCR beta CDR3 regions. The primer set for the first-round RT-PCR of the TCR CDR3 was HTBI. From the multiplex PCR reads, TCRdb called clonotypes with MiXCR, one entry per CDR3 protein. The sample lists around 690,000 distinct CDR3 sequences, less than 25% seen once, with roughly a third in the top ten. The sample was blood. Receptors were obtained from a man aged 25 to 40 with Graves' ophthalmopathy.

This clonotype has a handful of counts. This chain joins TRBV20-1 and TRBJ2-7, with D perhaps matching TRBD2 (6 bases). V lost 0 bases and J 5 bases, leaving 14 bases between the germline ends. CDR3 length equals 14 residues. CDR1 and CDR2 (germline): DFQATT, SNEGSKA (reference sequence). The CDR3 DNA is TGCAGTGCTAGAGATCTAAGGGGAGGTCACGAGCAGTACTTC. The encoded protein is CSARDLRGGHEQYF.

The sample holds a few counts of this clonotype. The chain combines TRBV10-3 with TRBJ1-4, with D hard to call. Trimming cost V 0 bases and J 8 bases, with 10 bases left between them. Germline CDR1 is ENHRY and CDR2 is SYGVKD. There are 14 residues in the CDR3. The CDR3 region has the DNA TGTGCCATCAGTGAGTCTTACAGCTACGAAAAACTGTTTTTT. Its protein product is CAISESYSYEKLFF.

This clonotype appeared many times. The CDR3 loop is CASTRTGTITGELFF. The CDR3 nucleotides are TGTGCCAGCACCCGAACCGGGACCATCACCGGGGAGCTGTTTTTT. This sequence joins TRBV7-2 and TRBJ2-2, with D perhaps being TRBD1 or TRBD2 (5 bases each). The CDR3 runs to 15 residues. V gave up 7 bases and J gave up 4 bases, with 16 bases separating them. CDR1 SGHTA and CDR2 FQGNSA come from the germline V gene.

This rearrangement joins TRBV29-1 to TRBJ2-6; 7 bases are shared with TRBD2. The trim removed 4 bases at V and 2 bases at J, leaving 5 bases unmatched. The CDR3 sequence is 15 residues long. Germline-derived CDR1 and CDR2 are SQVTM and ANQGSEA. CDR3: CSVGGTITGANVLTF. CDR3 nucleotide sequence: TGCAGCGTTGGCGGGACTATTACTGGGGCCAACGTCCTGACTTTC.

This clonotype has at least ten counts. The rearrangement links TRBV6-1 to TRBJ1-1, with 9 bases that match TRBD1. This CDR3 spans 20 amino acids. The germline CDR1 and CDR2 sequences are MNHNS and SASEGT. V was pared by 2 bases and J by 0 bases, with 16 bases of the junction left unmatched. In nucleotides, the CDR3 is TGTGCCAGCAGTGAATTGAACAGGGGGCGGGTCGAAGGGATGAACACTGAAGCTTTCTTT. As protein: CASSELNRGRVEGMNTEAFF.

About this clonotype: One junction end disagrees with the germline gene, perhaps due to a read error. The chain uses TRBV6-1 and TRBJ2-7; 7 positions match TRBD2. Germline CDR1 and CDR2: MNHNS and SASEGT. CDR3 length: 15 amino acids. The DNA of the CDR3 is TGCGCCAGCAGTGAAGTTGCTAGCGGCTCCTACGAGCAGTACTTC. Protein sequence: CASSEVASGSYEQYF.

V is TRBV27 and J is TRBJ1-3; TRBD1 is a possible D gene (5 bases). The germline CDR1 and CDR2 sequences are MNHEY and SMNVEV (reference sequence). The ends were cut back, 2 bases at V and 4 bases at J, with 12 bases in the middle. CDR3 length: 15 residues. The CDR3 reads CASSLTGTAGNTIYF. Written as DNA, the CDR3 is TGTGCCAGCAGTTTAACAGGCACTGCCGGAAACACCATATATTTT.

Ten or more counts support this clonotype. The chain has TRBV11-2 and TRBJ2-7; D gene unclear. In germline, CDR1 is SGHAT, CDR2 FQNNGV. V lost 1 base and J 7 bases, leaving 14 bases between the germline ends. The CDR3 extends over 14 amino acids. CDR3 sequence (DNA): TGTGCCAGCAGCTTAGGGCCCGAATCCCGGGAGCAGTACTTC. This encodes CASSLGPESREQYF.

The chain recombines TRBV27 with TRBJ2-5, with 12 bases identical to TRBD2. CDR3 length: 18 residues. Trimming removed 2 bases from V and 4 bases from J; junction bases left unmatched: 11. Per the germline V gene, CDR1 is MNHEY and CDR2 is SMNVEV (reference sequence). CDR3 protein: CASSLSLAGGPIAETQYF. The CDR3 region has the DNA TGTGCCAGCAGTTTAAGCCTAGCGGGAGGGCCTATCGCAGAGACCCAGTACTTC.

This clonotype was picked up a small number of times. The gene calls are TRBV20-1 and TRBJ1-1; the D gene is possibly TRBD1 (5 bases). The V and J ends lost 6 bases and 1 base respectively, with 15 bases between them. This CDR3 comprises 14 residues. CDR1 and CDR2 from the germline V gene are DFQATT and SNEGSKA (reference sequence). CDR3 region: CSAQPGPTNTEAFF. CDR3 coding DNA: TGCAGTGCCCAGCCGGGACCTACGAACACTGAAGCTTTCTTT.

The rearrangement joins TRBV14 to TRBJ1-4, with D maybe TRBD1 (5 bases). V lost 0 bases and J lost 7, with 12 bases in between. Per germline, CDR1 SGHDN and CDR2 FVKESK. The length of the CDR3 is 15 residues. The CDR3 reads CASSQDIRDPEKLFF. CDR3 DNA: TGTGCCAGCAGCCAAGATATCAGGGACCCTGAAAAACTGTTTTTT.

The V and J genes are TRBV4-1 and TRBJ2-1; perhaps TRBD2 as D (6 bases). This CDR3 comprises 16 residues. V shed 1 base and J shed 1 base, with 11 bases lying between them. Germline V gene lookup returns CDR1 MGHRA and CDR2 YSYEKL. CDR3: CASSQAASGSYNEQFF. In DNA form, the CDR3 reads TGCGCCAGCAGCCAAGCGGCCAGCGGGTCCTACAATGAGCAGTTCTTC.

This clonotype was found many times. The genes are TRBV27 and TRBJ1-1; D is perhaps TRBD1 (6 bases). CDR3 length equals 15 residues. CDR1 and CDR2 from the germline V gene are MNHEY and SMNVEV (reference sequence). Trimming took 7 bases from V and 1 from J, leaving 16 bases between them. This chain's CDR3 is CASIWIGQSNTEAFF. CDR3 nucleotide sequence: TGTGCCAGCATTTGGATAGGACAGTCGAACACTGAAGCTTTCTTT.

The chain has TRBV5-5 and TRBJ2-3; 7 positions match TRBD2. Per germline, CDR1 SGHKS and CDR2 YYEKEE (reference sequence). The CDR3 is made up of 16 amino acids. The junction had 9 bases not matched to a gene; V was cut back by 4 bases and J by 1 base. This CDR3 reads CASSGVAGAGTDTQYF. CDR3 nucleotides: TGTGCCAGCAGCGGAGTAGCGGGCGCGGGCACAGATACGCAGTATTTT.

A word on this clonotype: One end of the junction does not line up with germline, which may come from a read error. In DNA, the CDR3 is TGTGCCAGCAGATTAGCGGGAGGGTTGAGAGAGCAGTTCTTC. As protein: CASRLAGGLREQFF. V usage is TRBV7-9 and J usage is TRBJ2-1, with TRBD2 identical over 11 bases. CDR3 length: 14 residues. Germline CDR1 SEHNR, CDR2 FQNEAQ (reference sequence).

This clonotype has at least ten counts. The chain is built from TRBV20-1 and TRBJ2-1; D possibly corresponds to TRBD2 (6 bases). CDR3 size: 13 residues. V lost 6 bases and J lost 6, with 15 bases in between. The germline V gene encodes CDR1 DFQATT and CDR2 SNEGSKA (reference sequence). This CDR3 reads CSAPRLGRNEQFF. DNA of the CDR3: TGCAGTGCACCACGACTAGGCCGCAATGAGCAGTTCTTC.